This entry lists 18 T cell receptor beta chains sequenced from one sample in a study of blood T cells in healthy people across ages. A second PCR of roughly 7 to 11 cycles used a sample-barcoded 5' primer and a J-beta primer mix. In TCRdb, the 5' RACE reads were re-called with MiXCR into one record per CDR3 protein. There are fewer than 2,000,000 distinct CDR3 sequences in the sample; roughly two fifths occur only once, and 23% lies in the top ten. Sequencing input: blood. The receptor source for this set is a human donor in good health.

This sequence joins TRBV20-1 and TRBJ2-3, with D tentatively TRBD2 (6 bases). The CDR3 contains 15 residues. Germline assignment: CDR1 DFQATT and CDR2 SNEGSKA (reference sequence). The V end lost 0 bases, the J end lost 3 bases, and 13 bases lay between the germline ends. The CDR3 loop reads CSARDARGGTDTQYF. CDR3 DNA: TGCAGTGCTAGAGATGCGCGGGGTGGGACAGATACGCAGTATTTT.

There are many counts of this clonotype. V usage is TRBV20-1 and J usage is TRBJ2-5, with D uncertain. CDR1 and CDR2 from the germline V gene are DFQATT and SNEGSKA (reference sequence). V gave up 2 bases and J gave up 5 bases, with 12 bases separating them. This CDR3 has 13 amino acids. The CDR3 spells CSARSIGPETQYF. Here the CDR3 DNA reads TGCAGTGCTAGAAGTATCGGTCCGGAGACCCAGTACTTC.

This sequence joins TRBV27 and TRBJ2-1, with 11 bases matching TRBD2. The trim removed 2 bases at V and 0 bases at J, leaving 3 bases unmatched. The CDR3 totals 17 residues. Germline values: CDR1 MNHEY, CDR2 SMNVEV (reference sequence). For the CDR3, the DNA is TGTGCCAGCAGTTTAATTAGCGGGGGGGCCTCCTACAATGAGCAGTTCTTC. Its protein is CASSLISGGASYNEQFF.

This clonotype was counted a few times. The chain links TRBV2 to TRBJ2-3; TRBD1 is a possible D gene (5 bases). V was cut by 0 bases and J by 4 bases, with 14 bases left in between. The CDR3 is 16 amino acids. Germline CDR1 reads SNHLY; CDR2 reads FYNNEI. The CDR3 reads CASSEALPGPSDTQYF. The CDR3 nucleotides are TGTGCCAGCAGTGAAGCGCTTCCAGGGCCGTCAGATACGCAGTATTTT.

The chain carries TRBV5-1 and TRBJ1-1; D is unresolved. Germline V gene sequence: CDR1 SGHRS, CDR2 YFSETQ. V shed 4 bases and J shed 8 bases, with 12 bases lying between them. CDR3 length: 12 amino acids. The CDR3 spells CASSPAGREAFF. Written as DNA, the CDR3 is TGCGCCAGCAGCCCCGCAGGCAGGGAAGCTTTCTTT. The full variable domain, rest sourced from reference TRBV5-1 and TRBJ1-1, is KAGVTQTPRYLIKTRGQQVTLSCSPISGHRSVSWYQQTPGQGLQFLFEYFSETQRNKGNFPGRFSGRQFSNSRSEMNVSTLELGDSALYLCASSPAGREAFFGQGTRLTVV.

This clonotype turned up a few times. This chain links TRBV7-3 with TRBJ2-1; maybe TRBD2 (5 bases). Germline CDR1 and CDR2: SGHTA and FQGTGA. This CDR3 is 14 amino acids long. Trimming left V 5 bases short and J 13 bases short, with 21 bases between. The CDR3 loop reads CASSPGNSQETQFF. Written as DNA, the CDR3 is TGTGCCAGCAGCCCCGGGAACTCCCAAGAGACCCAGTTCTTC.

The chain uses TRBV20-1 and TRBJ1-5, with TRBD1 matching 7 bases. CDR3 length equals 14 residues. The germline CDR1 and CDR2 sequences are DFQATT and SNEGSKA (reference sequence). V trimming: 6 bases; J trimming: 2 bases; junction bases outside the gene matches: 7. The CDR3 sequence: CSAIQGTGNQPQHF. The CDR3, as DNA: TGCAGTGCCATACAGGGGACCGGCAATCAGCCCCAGCATTTT.

Comment on this clonotype: This may be a read error, as it is one base from a much larger clone. Since the CDR3 does not end with the conserved phenylalanine or tryptophan, this likely comes from a read error. CDR3: CASSLLAGADTQYL. CDR3 bases: TGTGCCAGCAGCTTACTAGCGGGGGCAGATACGCAGTATCTT. The chain links TRBV7-3 to TRBJ2-3, with 10 bases aligning to TRBD2. Germline V lookup: CDR1 SGHTA, CDR2 FQGTGA. This CDR3 is 14 amino acids long. With V trimmed by 2 bases and J by 4 bases, 0 bases remained unmatched.

This clonotype was seen only a few times. V gene TRBV6-5 combines with J gene TRBJ1-2; D gene unclear. Germline V lookup: CDR1 MNHEY, CDR2 SVGAGI. This CDR3 contains 13 residues. Trimming left V 7 bases short and J 5 bases short, with 14 bases between. The CDR3 sequence is CASTPLSGYGYTF. CDR3 bases: TGTGCCAGCACTCCCCTCTCGGGGTATGGCTACACCTTC.

This clonotype has a count of ten or more. The CDR3 loop is CASSQAGDTYNEQFF. Written as DNA, the CDR3 is TGCGCCAGCAGCCAGGCCGGCGATACCTACAATGAGCAGTTCTTC. The chain links TRBV4-3 to TRBJ2-1, with D unclear. CDR1 and CDR2 (germline): LGHNA, YSLEER. This CDR3 has 15 residues. Trimming took 3 bases from V and 2 from J, leaving 11 bases between them.

A few counts support this clonotype. This chain connects TRBV20-1 to TRBJ2-5; TRBD1 matches at 8 bases. TRBJ2-7 explains the end of the DNA better; the J call may be wrong. The CDR3 is 12 amino acids. Looked up from germline, CDR1 is DFQATT and CDR2 is SNEGSKA (reference sequence). The CDR3 sequence is CSATTDRGEQYF. The CDR3 coding sequence is TGCAGTGCTACGACTGACAGGGGCGAGCAGTACTTC.

V usage is TRBV12-3 or TRBV12-4 and J usage is TRBJ1-2; the match to TRBD1 covers 11 bases. Germline trimming cut 2 bases from V and 3 bases from J; bases unmatched to any gene: 5. The CDR3 length is 16 residues. CDR3 sequence: CASSLLWTGGDYGYTF. The CDR3 DNA follows: TGTGCCAGCAGTTTATTGTGGACAGGGGGCGACTATGGCTACACCTTC.

This clonotype has only a few counts. The junction departs from germline at one end; a sequencing error may be responsible. The J gene is TRBJ2-7, the V gene TRBV6-2 or TRBV6-3; a weak D match, TRBD1 (7 bases). The CDR3 consists of 16 residues. Germline values: CDR1 MNHEY, CDR2 SVGEGT. This CDR3 reads CASSSPTGRLSYEQYF. As DNA, the CDR3 is TGTGCCAGTAGTTCCCCGACAGGGAGGCTCTCCTACGAGCAGTACTTC.

This clonotype was seen more than once but under ten times. The junction shows a germline mismatch at one end, possibly a read error. V usage is TRBV24-1 and J usage is TRBJ2-1; D gene ambiguous. Germline CDR1 KGHDR, CDR2 SFDVKD. The CDR3 has 15 amino acids. CDR3 region: CAASGDIRPLNEQFF. CDR3 DNA: TGTGCCGCCAGTGGTGACATCCGCCCCCTCAATGAGCAGTTCTTC.

The table lists this clonotype with a few counts. The rearrangement joins TRBV4-3 to TRBJ2-5; perhaps D is TRBD1 or TRBD2 (5 bases each). V lost 3 bases, J lost 7 bases, and 12 bases lay in between. Germline V CDR1 and CDR2: LGHNA, YSLEER. The CDR3 totals 13 residues. The CDR3 sequence is CASSQESGGTQYF. CDR3 DNA: TGCGCCAGCAGCCAGGAGAGTGGGGGGACCCAGTACTTC.

This clonotype was observed a few times. The rearrangement uses TRBV27 and TRBJ2-3, with 7 positions matching TRBD1. J lost 2 bases, V lost 4 bases, and 3 bases had no gene match. CDR3 length: 14 amino acids. Germline V gene sequence: CDR1 MNHEY, CDR2 SMNVEV (reference sequence). CDR3 sequence (DNA): TGTGCCAGCAGTTCTAGGGGGCACACAGATACGCAGTATTTT. This gives the protein CASSSRGHTDTQYF.

The chain's CDR3 is CSARDGARQARPNYGYTF. The DNA for the CDR3 is TGCAGTGCTAGAGATGGGGCTAGGCAGGCTAGACCTAACTATGGCTACACCTTC. The chain joins TRBV20-1 to TRBJ1-2; tentatively, D is TRBD1 (5 bases). Germline V lookup: CDR1 DFQATT, CDR2 SNEGSKA (reference sequence). The length of the CDR3 is 18 residues. V lost 0 bases and J 0 bases, leaving 20 bases between the germline ends.

This chain connects TRBV5-8 to TRBJ1-1, with D perhaps TRBD1 (6 bases). Per the germline V gene, CDR1 is SGHTS and CDR2 is YDEGEE. Between the trimmed V and J ends, which lost 6 bases and 3 bases, there was a span of 15 bases. The CDR3 has 14 residues. The DNA of the CDR3 is TGTGCCAGCACCTCCTCTTCAGGGGACACTGAAGCTTTCTTT. Encoded protein: CASTSSSGDTEAFF.